The 2 T cell receptor beta chains below were found in one sample sequenced in a study of cytomegalovirus exposure and HLA in healthy donors. Use of 60 Vbeta and 13 Jbeta primers characterized the PCR. TCRdb's table, derived via immunoSEQ multiplex PCR, lists solely in-frame clones and lacks some. The ten top clones account for approximately 4.5%, within a sample of approximately 72,000 clones. The sample taken for sequencing was PBMCs. The origin of the receptors is a woman between 40 and 50 years old in good health and CMV-seropositive.

The chain employs TRBV2 and TRBJ2-2; 11 bases match TRBD2. V was clipped by 6 bases and J by 4 bases; unmatched bases: 4. Germline values: CDR1 SNHLY, CDR2 FYNNEI. The CDR3 covers 15 residues. The chain's CDR3 is CASRYGTSGTGELFF. For the CDR3, the DNA is TGTGCCAGCAGGTACGGGACTAGCGGCACCGGGGAGCTGTTTTTT.

The chain combines TRBV7-2 with TRBJ1-6; D uncertain. CDR3 length: 12 amino acids. V was trimmed by 6 bases and J by 15 bases, leaving 15 bases between them. Germline CDR1 and CDR2: SGHTA and FQGNSA. In nucleotides, the CDR3 is TGTGCCAGCAGTCAGCAGGTGCATATCCTCCACTTT. Its translation is CASSQQVHILHF. Full variable domain (outside the CDR3, taken from reference TRBV7-2 and TRBJ1-6): GAGVSQSPSNKVTEKGKDVELRCDPISGHTALYWYRQSLGQGLEFLIYFQGNSAPDKSGLPSDRFSAERTGGSVSTLTIQRTQQEDSAVYLCASSQQVHILHFGNGTRLTVT.